The 9 T cell receptor beta chains listed next were all sequenced from one sample in a study of shared clonotypes between healthy human individuals. Repertoires were generated with immunoSEQ multiplex PCR, while TCRdb's copy carries only in-frame clones and drops some. This repertoire shows some 1.5 million clones, 95% to 97% found once; its top ten account for roughly 1.2%. Sequenced material: naive CD4+ T cells sorted from blood. As for subset: CD45RA+ positively selected. The receptors originated from a man under 40 in good health.

This clone was counted once. This chain joins TRBV29-1 and TRBJ1-2; tentatively, D is TRBD1 (6 bases). The germline V gene encodes CDR1 SQVTM and CDR2 ANQGSEA. Between the trimmed V and J ends, which lost 4 bases and 7 bases, there was a span of 13 bases. CDR3 length: 12 amino acids. The CDR3 is CSVGGGLVGYTF. The DNA of the CDR3 is TGCAGCGTTGGAGGGGGGCTCGTTGGCTACACCTTC.

This chain connects TRBV29-1 to TRBJ1-2, with 8 bases aligning to TRBD1. Looked up from germline, CDR1 is SQVTM and CDR2 is ANQGSEA. The CDR3 is 13 residues long. After removal of 6 bases from V and 0 bases from J, the junction contained 3 bases not matched to a gene. The CDR3: CSVDRETNYGYTF. DNA of the CDR3: TGCAGCGTGGACAGGGAAACTAACTATGGCTACACCTTC.

The V and J genes are TRBV18 and TRBJ1-1; D is undetermined. Trimming removed 0 bases at V and 10 bases at J, with 15 bases between. The CDR3 sequence is 14 residues long. Germline CDR1 and CDR2: KGHSH and LQKENI. CDR3 residues: CASSPPEERGRAFF. CDR3 nucleotide sequence: TGTGCCAGCTCACCACCGGAAGAACGTGGGCGAGCTTTCTTT. Together with reference TRBV18 and TRBJ1-1, the CDR3 gives the full variable domain: NAGVMQNPRHLVRRRGQEARLRCSPMKGHSHVYWYRQLPEEGLKFMVYLQKENIIDESGMPKERFSAEFPKEGPSILRIQQVVRGDSAAYFCASSPPEERGRAFFGQGTRLTVV.

The V and J genes are TRBV4-3 and TRBJ2-3; D gene uncertain. This CDR3 is 16 amino acids long. The germline gives CDR1 LGHNA, CDR2 YSLEER. With 0 bases removed from V and 2 bases from J, the gap between germline ends came to 12 bases. In nucleotides, the CDR3 is TGCGCCAGCAGCCAAGATGCCTGGCGATACACAGATACGCAGTATTTT. Residues: CASSQDAWRYTDTQYF.

This chain connects TRBV9 to TRBJ2-5; the match to TRBD2 covers 11 bases. CDR3 length equals 18 residues. Germline V CDR1 and CDR2: SGDLS, YYNGEE. Trimming at V came to 0 bases and at J to 1 base, leaving 8 bases not matched to a gene. The CDR3 coding sequence is TGTGCCAGCAGCGTAGGTAGCGGGAGGGCCTTTCCCCAAGAGACCCAGTACTTC. Translating gives CASSVGSGRAFPQETQYF.

This clone is a singleton in its sample. The rearrangement uses TRBV6-6 and TRBJ1-2; possible D gene TRBD1, 5 bases. CDR3 length equals 15 residues. CDR1 is MNHNY and CDR2 is SVGAGI in the germline V gene (reference sequence). Trimming shortened V by 6 bases and J by 3 bases, and 17 bases separated the two germline ends. The CDR3 DNA is TGTGCCAGCAGCTCCAACCCCGGGGACCACTATGGCTACACCTTC. Protein: CASSSNPGDHYGYTF.

V usage is TRBV5-1 and J usage is TRBJ2-3; TRBD1 matches at 7 bases. The CDR3 runs 15 residues. V gave up 5 bases and J gave up 3 bases; unmatched junction bases: 9. CDR1 and CDR2 from the germline V gene are SGHRS and YFSETQ. CDR3 region: CASSTGTVVTDTQYF. CDR3 nucleotides: TGCGCCAGCAGTACCGGGACAGTCGTTACAGATACGCAGTATTTT.

CDR3 in DNA: TGTGCCAGCAGCACCCGCGGGACTCCGAGGAACACCGGGGAGCTGTTTTTT. It codes for CASSTRGTPRNTGELFF. The chain employs TRBV21-1 and TRBJ2-2; the D segment call TRBD2 is taken from the table without a DNA check. TRBV21-1 is termed a pseudogene. CDR3 length: 17 amino acids.

This clone showed up just once. The rearrangement links TRBV28 to TRBJ1-5; unclear D gene. The V and J ends lost 3 bases and 2 bases respectively, with 14 bases between them. The CDR3 has 16 amino acids. CDR1 and CDR2 (germline): MDHEN, SYDVKM. The CDR3 DNA is TGTGCCAGCAGTTTGGGGTGGCCCTCTCGCAATCAGCCCCAGCATTTT. Translating it yields CASSLGWPSRNQPQHF.